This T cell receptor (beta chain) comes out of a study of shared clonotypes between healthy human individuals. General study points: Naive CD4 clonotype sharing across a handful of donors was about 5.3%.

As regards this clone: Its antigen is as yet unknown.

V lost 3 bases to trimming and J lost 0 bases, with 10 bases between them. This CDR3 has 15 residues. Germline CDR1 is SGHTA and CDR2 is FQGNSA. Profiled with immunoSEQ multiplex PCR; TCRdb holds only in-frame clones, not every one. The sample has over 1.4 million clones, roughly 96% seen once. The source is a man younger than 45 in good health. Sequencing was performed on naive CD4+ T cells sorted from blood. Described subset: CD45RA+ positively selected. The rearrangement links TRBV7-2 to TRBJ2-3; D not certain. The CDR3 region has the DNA TGTGCCAGCAGCTTTTTTCAGGTTAGCACAGATACGCAGTATTTT. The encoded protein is CASSFFQVSTDTQYF.